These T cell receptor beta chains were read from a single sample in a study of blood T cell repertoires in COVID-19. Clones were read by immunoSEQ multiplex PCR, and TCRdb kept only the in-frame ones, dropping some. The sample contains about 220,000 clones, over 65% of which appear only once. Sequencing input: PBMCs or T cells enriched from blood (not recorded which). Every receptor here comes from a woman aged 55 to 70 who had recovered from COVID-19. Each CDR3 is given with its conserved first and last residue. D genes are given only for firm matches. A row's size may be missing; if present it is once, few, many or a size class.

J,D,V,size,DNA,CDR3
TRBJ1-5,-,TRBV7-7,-,TGTGCCAGCAGCTTAGGGGACACTAGCAATCAGCCCCAGCATTTT,CASSLGDTSNQPQHF
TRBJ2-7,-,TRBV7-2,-,TGTGCCAGCAGCCCTAGCTCCTACGAGCAGTACTTC,CASSPSSYEQYF
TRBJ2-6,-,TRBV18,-,TGTGCCAGCTCCCTCTCCGGGGCCAACGTCCTGACTTTC,CASSLSGANVLTF
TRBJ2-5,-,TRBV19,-,TGTGCCAGTAGTATCCGGGACTTTGAGACCCAGTACTTC,CASSIRDFETQYF
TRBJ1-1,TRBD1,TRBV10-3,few,TGTGCCATCAGCTCCGGGGTGGGACAGGAGAACACTGAAGCTTTCTTT,CAISSGVGQENTEAFF
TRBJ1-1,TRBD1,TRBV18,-,TGTGCCAGCTCAACGGGACAGCCGAACACTGAAGCTTTCTTT,CASSTGQPNTEAFF
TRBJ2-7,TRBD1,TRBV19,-,TGTGCCAGTAGTAAACAGGGGGGTTCCTACGAGCAGTACTTC,CASSKQGGSYEQYF
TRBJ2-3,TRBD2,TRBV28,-,TGTGCCAGCCTGACCTCAAGGCGGGGGGACACAGATACGCAGTATTTT,CASLTSRRGDTDTQYF
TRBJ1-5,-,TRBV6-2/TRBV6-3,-,TGTGCCAGCAGTTACTCGAAACACAGCAGCAATCAGCCCCAGCATTTT,CASSYSKHSSNQPQHF
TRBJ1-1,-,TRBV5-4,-,TGTGCCAGCAGCAGGGCACAGGGTTTGGTGAACACTGAAGCTTTCTTT,CASSRAQGLVNTEAFF
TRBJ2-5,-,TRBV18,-,TGTGCCAGCTCACGTGCAGGGAACCAGCTCCAAGAGACCCAGTACTTC,CASSRAGNQLQETQYF
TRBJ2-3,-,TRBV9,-,TGTGCCAGCAGCCCTCGACCCGGGGGAGGCACAGATACGCAGTATTTT,CASSPRPGGGTDTQYF
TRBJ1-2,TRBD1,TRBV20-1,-,TGCAGTGCTAGTTGGGAACAGGGGGCGGTTGGCTACACCTTC,CSASWEQGAVGYTF
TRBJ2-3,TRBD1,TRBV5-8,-,TGTGCCAGCAGCGTCGGGACAGGGAAAGATACGCAGTATTTT,CASSVGTGKDTQYF
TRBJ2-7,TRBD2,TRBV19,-,TGTGCCAGTAGCCCCGGACTAGCGGAGACCTACGAGCAGTACTTC,CASSPGLAETYEQYF
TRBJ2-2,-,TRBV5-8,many,TGTGCCAGCAGCCCTTTCGCCGGGGAGCTGTTTTTT,CASSPFAGELFF
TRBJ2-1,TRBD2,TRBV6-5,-,TGTGCCAGCAGTTACCAAGCGGGAGCGCCAGGCCATGAGCAGTTCTTC,CASSYQAGAPGHEQFF
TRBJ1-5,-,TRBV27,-,TGTGCCAGCGGGCGGGTCCTCGGCCAGAATCAGCCCCAGCATTTT,CASGRVLGQNQPQHF
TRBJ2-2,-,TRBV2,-,TGTGCCAGCAACTCGGACAGCGCCACCGGGGAGCTGTTTTTT,CASNSDSATGELFF
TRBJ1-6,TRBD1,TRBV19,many,TGTGCCAGTACCGACACGACAGGGGGCATGGGTTCACCCCTCCACTTT,CASTDTTGGMGSPLHF
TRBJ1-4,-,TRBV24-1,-,TGTGCCACCAGTCCCTGTGGACAGTCTAATGAAAAACTGTTTTTT,CATSPCGQSNEKLFF
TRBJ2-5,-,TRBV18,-,TGTGCCAGCTCACCTGGCAGTAAAGAGACCCAGTACTTC,CASSPGSKETQYF
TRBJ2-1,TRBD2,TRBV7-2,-,TGTGCCAGCATCCCGACTAGCGTGGGCAATGAGCAGTTCTTC,CASIPTSVGNEQFF
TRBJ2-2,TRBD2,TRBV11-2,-,TGTGCCAGCAGCCCACCCGGACTAGCGAACACCGGGGAGCTGTTTTTT,CASSPPGLANTGELFF
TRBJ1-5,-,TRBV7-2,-,TGTGCCAGCAGCTTAGACGGTAAAAGCAATCAGCCCCAGCATTTT,CASSLDGKSNQPQHF
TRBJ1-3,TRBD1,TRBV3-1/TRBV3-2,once,TGTGCCAGCAGCCAAGGATCCTGGGACAGGCCTCTCTCTGGAAACACCATATATTTT,CASSQGSWDRPLSGNTIYF
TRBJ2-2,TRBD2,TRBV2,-,TGTGCCAGTCTAGCGGGAGAGAACACCGGGGAGCTGTTTTTT,CASLAGENTGELFF
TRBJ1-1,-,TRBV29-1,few,TGCAGCGTTGGGGAGGGAGTGGAAGGTACTGAAGCTTTCTTT,CSVGEGVEGTEAFF
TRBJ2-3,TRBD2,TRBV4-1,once,TGCGCCAGCAGCCAGGTGCGGGGGACAGATACGCAGTATTTT,CASSQVRGTDTQYF
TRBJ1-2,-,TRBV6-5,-,TGTGCCAGCAGCCCCTACGACAGCTACTATGGCTACACCTTC,CASSPYDSYYGYTF
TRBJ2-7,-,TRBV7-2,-,TGTGCCAGCAGCTCTGGGAGTAGGGAGCAGTACTTC,CASSSGSREQYF
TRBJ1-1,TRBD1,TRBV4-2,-,TGTGCCAGCAGCACAATACAGGGGGGCACTGAAGCTTTCTTT,CASSTIQGGTEAFF
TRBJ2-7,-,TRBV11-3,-,TGTGCCAGCAGCTTAGGTGTTGCGGGCGAGCAGTACTTC,CASSLGVAGEQYF
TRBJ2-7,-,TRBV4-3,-,TGCGCCAGCAGCCAAGACTTTTTCCAGGGGGAGCAGTACTTC,CASSQDFFQGEQYF
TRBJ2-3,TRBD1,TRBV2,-,TGTGCCAGCAGAATACAGGGGGGTTTTGCAGATACGCAGTATTTT,CASRIQGGFADTQYF
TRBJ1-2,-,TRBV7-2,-,TGTGCCAGCAGTTCAACCTCAGGGGTCTATGGCTACACCTTC,CASSSTSGVYGYTF
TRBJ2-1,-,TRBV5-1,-,TGCGCCAGCAGCTTGGTAACTCCGGCCTACAATGAGCAGTTCTTC,CASSLVTPAYNEQFF
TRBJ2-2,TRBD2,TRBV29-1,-,TGCAGCGTTGGGGGAGGGCCCACCGGGGAGCTGTTTTTT,CSVGGGPTGELFF
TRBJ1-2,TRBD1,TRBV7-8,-,TGTGCCAGCAGCTTATCAGGGGGCTCAGCGTGGGGCTACACCTTC,CASSLSGGSAWGYTF
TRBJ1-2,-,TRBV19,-,TGTGCCAGTAGTGATCAGGCGGGTTTCTATGGCTACACCTTC,CASSDQAGFYGYTF